These 21 T cell receptor beta chains share one sample of origin, sequenced in a study of blood T cell repertoires in COVID-19. Method: immunoSEQ multiplex PCR; TCRdb's copy keeps in-frame clones and lacks some. The sample comprises just under 45,000 clones, 75% to 90% of which are singletons, and approximately 1.5% rests with the top ten. Sequenced: peripheral blood. Source of these receptors: a woman between 35 and 50 years old with acute or convalescent COVID-19.

The rearrangement links TRBV10-3 to TRBJ1-3; unclear D gene. The V and J ends lost 3 bases and 2 bases respectively, with 8 bases between them. CDR3 length: 14 residues. The germline CDR1 and CDR2 sequences are ENHRY and SYGVKD. The CDR3: CAISEPGAGNTIYF. CDR3 DNA: TGTGCCATCAGTGAACCCGGGGCTGGAAACACCATATATTTT.

The V call is TRBV5-1, the J call TRBJ1-1; D call uncertain. CDR1 is SGHRS and CDR2 is YFSETQ in the germline V gene. The CDR3 runs to 14 residues. V lost 0 bases and J lost 0, with 6 bases in between. The CDR3 nucleotides are TGCGCCAGCAGCTTGGCCCCCATGAACACTGAAGCTTTCTTT. It specifies CASSLAPMNTEAFF.

The V call is TRBV21-1, the J call TRBJ2-7; the D segment call TRBD2 is taken from the table without a DNA check. TRBV21-1 counts as a pseudogene. This CDR3 spans 16 amino acids. The CDR3 sequence is CASSKAGDWGSYEQYF. CDR3 bases: TGTGCCAGCAGCAAAGCCGGGGATTGGGGCTCCTACGAGCAGTACTTC.

The chain uses TRBV30 and TRBJ1-2; no clear D gene. In germline, CDR1 is GTSNPN, CDR2 SVGIG (reference sequence). V gave up 0 bases and J gave up 0 bases, with 8 bases separating them. CDR3 length: 14 residues. CDR3 nucleotides: TGTGCCTGGAGTGTAGGACTCTCTAACTATGGCTACACCTTC. Translation: CAWSVGLSNYGYTF.

The rearrangement uses TRBV5-4 and TRBJ2-5; D may be TRBD2 (5 bases). This CDR3 is built from 13 residues. V lost 2 bases and J 5 bases, leaving 10 bases between the germline ends. The V gene's germline CDR1 is SGHNT and CDR2 YYREEE (reference sequence). CDR3: CASSFGGGETQYF. CDR3 DNA sequence: TGTGCCAGCAGCTTCGGCGGCGGGGAGACCCAGTACTTC.

The chain links TRBV28 to TRBJ2-1; no reliable D call. Germline V lookup: CDR1 MDHEN, CDR2 SYDVKM. The CDR3 totals 12 residues. The V end was cut by 2 bases, the J end by 8 bases, with 7 bases between. This CDR3 reads CASSLDSHEQFF. CDR3 nucleotides: TGTGCCAGCAGTTTAGATAGCCATGAGCAGTTCTTC.

The chain joins TRBV2 to TRBJ2-3; maybe TRBD1 (7 bases). Germline assignment: CDR1 SNHLY and CDR2 FYNNEI. Trimming shortened V by 4 bases and J by 5 bases, and 16 bases separated the two germline ends. This CDR3 is built from 15 residues. The CDR3 nucleotides read TGTGCCAGCAGTGGCGGGAAGGGGGACAGAGATACGCAGTATTTT. Amino acids: CASSGGKGDRDTQYF.

V and J are TRBV4-1 and TRBJ2-7; TRBD2 is a possible D gene (5 bases). This CDR3 contains 16 residues. V lost 4 bases, J lost 4 bases, and 20 bases lay in between. CDR1 and CDR2 (germline): MGHRA, YSYEKL. CDR3 sequence reads: CASSRGTDSLNYEQYF. The CDR3 DNA reads TGCGCCAGCAGCCGGGGAACGGACTCCCTGAATTACGAGCAGTACTTC.

This clone was seen just once. This rearrangement joins TRBV27 to TRBJ2-5; 8 bases agree with TRBD1. The CDR3 extends over 16 amino acids. V lost 5 bases to trimming and J lost 2 bases; unmatched junction nucleotides: 10. In germline, CDR1 is MNHEY, CDR2 SMNVEV (reference sequence). The chain's CDR3 is CASSLSPGGAQETQYF. The CDR3 DNA reads TGTGCCAGCAGTCTCTCACCAGGGGGCGCACAAGAGACCCAGTACTTC.

The chain has TRBV12-3 or TRBV12-4 and TRBJ1-2; D is possibly TRBD1 (5 bases). The germline V and J ends were trimmed by 3 bases and 2 bases, with 7 bases remaining between them. This CDR3 is built from 13 residues. The CDR3, as DNA: TGTGCCAGCAGTTTCGCAGGGAACTATGGCTACACCTTC. It is translated as CASSFAGNYGYTF.

The chain has TRBV5-1 and TRBJ2-1, with D tentatively TRBD1 (5 bases). With 1 base removed from V and 4 bases from J, the gap between germline ends came to 9 bases. The germline V gene has CDR1 SGHRS and CDR2 YFSETQ. The CDR3 runs to 14 residues. CDR3 coding DNA: TGCGCCAGCAGCTTGTTCGACAGATACAATGAGCAGTTCTTC. Translating it yields CASSLFDRYNEQFF.

The chain carries TRBV24-1 and TRBJ2-1; D possibly corresponds to TRBD1 (6 bases). The germline V gene encodes CDR1 KGHDR and CDR2 SFDVKD. The CDR3 has 17 residues. Trimming took off 3 bases at V and 0 bases at J, with 14 bases between the two ends. The CDR3 region is CATSDGGLANSYNEQFF. The CDR3 nucleotides read TGTGCCACCAGTGATGGGGGCCTGGCCAACTCCTACAATGAGCAGTTCTTC.

This sequence joins TRBV6-2 or TRBV6-3 and TRBJ1-1; maybe TRBD1 (6 bases). CDR3 length: 14 amino acids. CDR1 MNHEY and CDR2 SVGEGT come from the germline V gene. The germline V and J ends were trimmed by 4 bases and 1 base, with 10 bases remaining between them. The CDR3 bases are TGTGCCAGCAGTTCCGGACAGAGGAACACTGAAGCTTTCTTT. It codes for CASSSGQRNTEAFF.

The V call is TRBV5-6, the J call TRBJ1-2; D gene unclear. Trimming took 3 bases from V and 4 from J, leaving 7 bases between them. Germline V gene lookup returns CDR1 SGHDT and CDR2 YYEEEE. This CDR3 contains 12 residues. In DNA form, the CDR3 reads TGTGCCAGCAGCTCCAGTCCCTATGGCTACACCTTC. This sequence encodes CASSSSPYGYTF.

The chain employs TRBV2 and TRBJ1-4; unclear D gene. The CDR3 is 14 amino acids. V shed 3 bases and J shed 5 bases, with 10 bases lying between them. Germline CDR1 SNHLY, CDR2 FYNNEI. This CDR3 reads CASSDRTGNEKLFF. The CDR3 DNA is TGTGCCAGCAGTGACAGGACGGGGAATGAAAAACTGTTTTTT.

The chain uses TRBV5-5 and TRBJ1-2, with a possible D match to TRBD1 (5 bases). This CDR3 region has 15 residues. Germline V gene sequence: CDR1 SGHKS, CDR2 YYEKEE (reference sequence). Trimming removed 1 base from V and 0 bases from J, with 10 bases in between. DNA for the CDR3: TGTGCCAGCAGCTTGTACAGGACCTCTAACTATGGCTACACCTTC. Translation gives CASSLYRTSNYGYTF.

This rearrangement joins TRBV27 to TRBJ1-3; D might be TRBD1 (6 bases). This CDR3 region has 15 residues. Trimming shortened V by 4 bases and J by 3 bases, and 13 bases separated the two germline ends. Germline CDR1 and CDR2: MNHEY and SMNVEV (reference sequence). The CDR3 nucleotides are TGTGCCAGCAGTTCGGGGGGGGCAATTGGAAACACCATATATTTT. Its translation is CASSSGGAIGNTIYF.

The chain recombines TRBV10-3 with TRBJ2-1; 7 bases map to TRBD2. V shed 6 bases and J 4 bases; nucleotides not matched to a gene: 9. This CDR3 is 15 amino acids long. The germline V gene has CDR1 ENHRY and CDR2 SYGVKD. The CDR3 DNA sequence: TGTGCCATCAGCCAAGGGCTAGCGGATTACAATGAGCAGTTCTTC. Protein product: CAISQGLADYNEQFF.

The V gene is TRBV9, the J gene TRBJ1-4; D remains unclear. Germline lookup yields CDR1 SGDLS and CDR2 YYNGEE. The CDR3 length is 13 residues. V gave up 1 base and J gave up 3 bases, with 4 bases separating them. CDR3 residues: CASSVLPNEKLFF. The CDR3 DNA reads TGTGCCAGCAGCGTACTTCCTAATGAAAAACTGTTTTTT.

The chain combines TRBV19 with TRBJ1-4; D call uncertain. CDR1 LNHDA and CDR2 SQIVND come from the germline V gene (reference sequence). The CDR3 has 13 amino acids. V lost 8 bases and J lost 6, with 13 bases in between. The CDR3 reads CASSTVDYEKLFF. For the CDR3, the DNA is TGTGCCAGTTCGACGGTGGACTATGAAAAACTGTTTTTT.

The rearrangement uses TRBV18 and TRBJ2-1, with 8 bases aligning to TRBD2. Germline trimming cut 2 bases from V and 5 bases from J; bases unmatched to any gene: 5. This CDR3 comprises 15 residues. Germline V gene lookup returns CDR1 KGHSH and CDR2 LQKENI. The CDR3 DNA reads as TGTGCCAGCTCACCAGGAACTAGCGGACACAATGAGCAGTTCTTC. Translated, it gives CASSPGTSGHNEQFF.